One and the same sample provided the 23 T cell receptor beta chains below, sequenced in a study of blood T cell repertoires in COVID-19. Assay: immunoSEQ multiplex PCR; the TCRdb copy retains only in-frame clones and omits some. The repertoire holds 200,000 to 300,000 clones, roughly 82% seen once, with under 2.5% in the top ten. The sequenced material came from peripheral blood. The receptors originated from a man between 35 and 55 years old who had recovered from COVID-19.

Here the CDR3 reads CASSAGPGHLNTEAFF. CDR3 sequence (DNA): TGCGCCAGCAGCGCTGGACCGGGACACTTGAACACTGAAGCTTTCTTT. The gene calls are TRBV5-1 and TRBJ1-1; possible D gene TRBD1, 6 bases. V lost 4 bases to trimming and J lost 0 bases, with 16 bases between them. The CDR3 totals 16 residues. Germline V gene sequence: CDR1 SGHRS, CDR2 YFSETQ.

CDR3 sequence: CASSRTGANQPQHF. The DNA of the CDR3 is TGTGCCAGCAGCCGTACAGGGGCTAATCAGCCCCAGCATTTT. This chain joins TRBV9 and TRBJ1-5, with 7 bases aligning to TRBD1. CDR1 and CDR2 (germline): SGDLS, YYNGEE. The V gene end was trimmed by 4 bases and the J gene end by 4 bases; junction bases not matched to a gene: 5. There are 14 residues in the CDR3.

This chain links TRBV2 with TRBJ2-2, with 10 bases lining up with TRBD2. The CDR3 has 18 amino acids. The V gene's germline CDR1 is SNHLY and CDR2 FYNNEI. V gave up 4 bases and J gave up 1 base; unmatched junction bases: 9. Here the CDR3 reads CASSGFLAGEGNTGELFF. The CDR3 region has the DNA TGTGCCAGCAGTGGCTTTCTAGCGGGAGAGGGGAACACCGGGGAGCTGTTTTTT.

This clone has just one count. The chain carries TRBV30 and TRBJ1-5; the D is unclear. CDR1 GTSNPN and CDR2 SVGIG come from the germline V gene (reference sequence). Between the trimmed V and J ends, which lost 0 bases and 0 bases, there was a span of 6 bases. The CDR3 length is 14 residues. CDR3 loop: CAWSVSLSNQPQHF. For the CDR3, the DNA is TGTGCCTGGAGTGTCTCCCTTAGCAATCAGCCCCAGCATTTT.

J is TRBJ2-3 and V is TRBV20-1; 8 bases are shared with TRBD2. The junction had 9 bases not matched to a gene; V was cut back by 3 bases and J by 4 bases. Germline assignment: CDR1 DFQATT and CDR2 SNEGSKA (reference sequence). This CDR3 is built from 15 residues. The CDR3 sequence: CSASSSAGGPDTQYF. CDR3 nucleotides: TGCAGTGCTAGTTCCTCGGCGGGAGGACCAGATACGCAGTATTTT.

The chain has TRBV6-5 and TRBJ1-2; no firm D call. This CDR3 has 12 amino acids. Germline values: CDR1 MNHEY, CDR2 SVGAGI. Trimming cost V 10 bases and J 4 bases, with 13 bases left between them. The CDR3 loop is CATQISSYGYTF. In DNA, the CDR3 is TGTGCCACCCAGATTTCTTCCTATGGCTACACCTTC.

J is TRBJ1-6 and V is TRBV21-1; TRBD1 is taken as the D call from the table, unchecked against the DNA. TRBV21-1 is a recognized pseudogene. CDR3 size: 14 residues. The CDR3 nucleotides read TGTGCCAGCACCAAGGGGACATCGGCTTCACCCCTCCACTTT. Its translation: CASTKGTSASPLHF.

V and J are TRBV28 and TRBJ2-1, with D unresolved. Germline V gives CDR1 MDHEN, CDR2 SYDVKM. V was trimmed by 3 bases and J by 7 bases, leaving 10 bases between them. The CDR3 has 13 residues. DNA for the CDR3: TGTGCCAGCAGTTTTCCCGAGAGGAATGAGCAGTTCTTC. Protein: CASSFPERNEQFF.

J is TRBJ1-2 and V is TRBV4-3; D is ambiguous. Trimming took 0 bases from V and 4 from J, leaving 12 bases between them. There are 15 residues in the CDR3. Germline V gene data show CDR1 as LGHNA and CDR2 as YSLEER. The CDR3 sequence: CASSQDTRVGYGYTF. The CDR3 DNA reads as TGCGCCAGCAGCCAAGATACTCGTGTCGGCTATGGCTACACCTTC.

The V gene is TRBV7-2, the J gene TRBJ2-3; 8 nucleotides align to TRBD1. The CDR3 has 14 residues. V shed 6 bases, J shed 6 bases, and the junction held 8 bases outside the gene matches. The germline CDR1 and CDR2 sequences are SGHTA and FQGNSA. The CDR3 DNA sequence: TGTGCCAGCAGTCTGGACAGGGCGGCGGATACGCAGTATTTT. This encodes CASSLDRAADTQYF.

V usage is TRBV5-1 and J usage is TRBJ1-3; a weak D match, TRBD1 (6 bases). The CDR3 is 15 amino acids. CDR1 and CDR2 (germline): SGHRS, YFSETQ. V was trimmed by 4 bases and J by 0 bases, leaving 11 bases between them. CDR3: CASSPGHSSGNTIYF. DNA of the CDR3: TGCGCCAGCAGCCCGGGACATTCCTCTGGAAACACCATATATTTT.

The CDR3 DNA is TGTGCCAGCAGGGGGGCCGGGACAGGATACACCGGCTACACCTTC. Its protein product is CASRGAGTGYTGYTF. The chain uses TRBV6-5 and TRBJ1-2, with 8 bases that match TRBD1. This CDR3 region has 15 residues. With 6 bases clipped from V and 8 bases from J, the junction kept 14 bases outside the gene matches. Looked up from germline, CDR1 is MNHEY and CDR2 is SVGAGI.

The chain carries TRBV19 and TRBJ1-2, with D possibly being TRBD1 (5 bases). The germline gives CDR1 LNHDA, CDR2 SQIVND (reference sequence). The CDR3 extends over 14 amino acids. V was clipped by 2 bases and J by 3 bases, with 10 bases between them. The CDR3 DNA follows: TGTGCCAGTAGTATACCAGGGCGAGACTATGGCTACACCTTC. Residues: CASSIPGRDYGYTF.

The count of this clone is one. V is TRBV10-3 and J is TRBJ1-1; D is possibly TRBD1 (5 bases). The ends were cut back, 2 bases at V and 8 bases at J, with 12 bases in the middle. Germline V gene sequence: CDR1 ENHRY, CDR2 SYGVKD. The CDR3 loop spans 13 amino acids. CDR3 DNA sequence: TGTGCCATCAGTGAGCACCAGGGAGGGGAAGCTTTCTTT. It specifies CAISEHQGGEAFF.

The chain joins TRBV11-2 to TRBJ1-2; 11 bases match TRBD1. The CDR3 runs to 15 residues. V was pared by 1 base and J by 8 bases, with 6 bases of the junction left unmatched. Per germline, CDR1 SGHAT and CDR2 FQNNGV. For the CDR3, the DNA is TGTGCCAGCAGCTTAGGGACAGGGGGCAAGAGAGGCTACACCTTC. As protein: CASSLGTGGKRGYTF.

The rearrangement links TRBV19 to TRBJ2-5; TRBD2 matches 8 bases. Germline CDR1 is LNHDA and CDR2 is SQIVND (reference sequence). J gave up 2 bases and V 8 bases, and 10 bases lay outside the gene matches. CDR3 length: 15 amino acids. The DNA for the CDR3 is TGTGCCAGTCAAGGGGCAGGACTAGCACAAGAGACCCAGTACTTC. Its protein is CASQGAGLAQETQYF.

This sequence joins TRBV6-6 and TRBJ2-1; the D gene is possibly TRBD1 (5 bases). Germline CDR1 and CDR2: MNHNY and SVGAGI (reference sequence). The CDR3 is 14 amino acids. The germline V and J ends were trimmed by 6 bases and 8 bases, with 17 bases remaining between them. CDR3 residues: CASRISQGSHEQFF. The CDR3 DNA follows: TGTGCCAGCAGGATATCCCAGGGATCTCATGAGCAGTTCTTC.

The V call is TRBV30, the J call TRBJ1-2, with 8 bases identical to TRBD1. The ends lost 1 base at V and 4 bases at J; junction bases unmatched: 5. Per the germline V gene, CDR1 is GTSNPN and CDR2 is SVGIG (reference sequence). The CDR3 sequence is 14 residues long. The CDR3 nucleotides are TGTGCCTGGAGTGAGTTACAGGGGGTCTATGGCTACACCTTC. Translating gives CAWSELQGVYGYTF.

The V call is TRBV7-2, the J call TRBJ2-1; TRBD1 matches 12 bases. Germline V lookup: CDR1 SGHTA, CDR2 FQGNSA. The trim removed 5 bases at V and 4 bases at J, leaving 6 bases unmatched. The length of the CDR3 is 16 residues. CDR3 coding DNA: TGTGCCAGCAGCCATCCGGGACAGGGGGCTTACAATGAGCAGTTCTTC. It is translated as CASSHPGQGAYNEQFF.

V is TRBV5-5 and J is TRBJ2-7; D may be TRBD2 (5 bases). Germline V CDR1 and CDR2: SGHKS, YYEKEE (reference sequence). The V and J ends lost 3 bases and 4 bases respectively, with 14 bases between them. CDR3 length: 14 amino acids. The CDR3 loop is CASSSEVDGYEQYF. The CDR3 DNA reads TGTGCCAGCAGCTCGGAGGTAGATGGGTACGAGCAGTACTTC.

This chain uses TRBV2 with TRBJ1-1; possible D gene TRBD1, 5 bases. This CDR3 is 13 amino acids long. Trimming left V 2 bases short and J 5 bases short, with 9 bases between. Germline V gene data show CDR1 as SNHLY and CDR2 as FYNNEI. The CDR3, as DNA: TGTGCCAGCAGTGAACAGGGAGGGACTGAAGCTTTCTTT. Translation: CASSEQGGTEAFF.

The chain couples TRBV2 to TRBJ1-2; D is undetermined. Per germline, CDR1 SNHLY and CDR2 FYNNEI. V lost 7 bases to trimming and J lost 6 bases, with 15 bases between them. The CDR3 totals 13 residues. DNA for the CDR3: TGTGCCAGCAACCTAGATAGAGAGGATGGCTACACCTTC. It yields the protein CASNLDREDGYTF.

The chain links TRBV19 to TRBJ2-7; 10 bases map to TRBD2. V gave up 1 base and J gave up 2 bases; unmatched junction bases: 5. This CDR3 has 16 amino acids. Germline V gives CDR1 LNHDA, CDR2 SQIVND (reference sequence). Written as DNA, the CDR3 is TGTGCCAGTAGTATAGCAAGCGGGGGGGCACCCTACGAGCAGTACTTC. Encoded protein: CASSIASGGAPYEQYF.